Presented here are 15 T cell receptor beta chains from one specimen sequenced in a study of T-cell reconstitution after alpha-beta-depleted transplantation in children. The authors prepared the TCRbeta library with unique molecular identifiers. Via MiXCR, TCRdb re-called the PCR reads, giving one row per CDR3 protein. This table holds approximately 83,000 distinct CDR3 sequences, 7% to 10% found once. The sequenced sample was PBMCs from the stem cell graft donor, obtained from the stem cell graft. The receptor source for this set is a human donor who donated a stem cell graft to a child with congenital amegakaryocytic thrombocytopenia.

This clonotype was detected ten times or more. V and J are TRBV7-9 and TRBJ2-1, with TRBD2 identical over 9 bases. The CDR3 contains 16 residues. The ends lost 2 bases at V and 4 bases at J; junction bases unmatched: 6. Germline CDR1 and CDR2: SEHNR and FQNEAQ (reference sequence). The CDR3: CASSLSRLADYNEQFF. CDR3 DNA sequence: TGTGCCAGCAGCTTATCCCGACTAGCGGATTACAATGAGCAGTTCTTC.

This chain links TRBV3-1 with TRBJ2-1; weak D call: TRBD1 (5 bases). The CDR3 is 13 residues long. Per germline, CDR1 LGHDT and CDR2 YNNKEL (reference sequence). The germline V and J ends were trimmed by 4 bases and 8 bases, with 12 bases remaining between them. The CDR3 sequence: CASSRTWGDEQFF. CDR3 in DNA: TGTGCCAGCAGCCGAACCTGGGGCGATGAGCAGTTCTTC.

J is TRBJ2-7 and V is TRBV7-9; D unresolved. Germline CDR1 SEHNR, CDR2 FQNEAQ (reference sequence). V lost 5 bases and J 1 base, leaving 12 bases between the germline ends. This CDR3 contains 14 residues. CDR3 DNA: TGTGCCAGCAGCCTCAACTCCGGGTCCTACGAGCAGTACTTC. It is translated as CASSLNSGSYEQYF.

This clonotype was detected many times. CDR3 residues: CSVGSGAYNEQFF. DNA for the CDR3: TGCAGCGTTGGGTCTGGAGCCTACAATGAGCAGTTCTTC. This chain joins TRBV29-1 and TRBJ2-1; no clear D. CDR1 is SQVTM, CDR2 ANQGSEA, per germline. Trimming pared 4 bases from V and 2 bases from J, leaving 9 bases between. This CDR3 contains 13 residues.

Many counts were recorded for this clonotype. The gene calls are TRBV20-1 and TRBJ2-4; 9 nucleotides agree with TRBD2. The CDR3 is made up of 12 amino acids. V was pared by 5 bases and J by 15 bases, with 11 bases of the junction left unmatched. Germline loops: CDR1 DFQATT, CDR2 SNEGSKA (reference sequence). The CDR3 here is CSAGTAGGPSYF. DNA for the CDR3: TGCAGTGCTGGAACAGCGGGAGGTCCCTCGTACTTC.

This clonotype was seen many times. The chain has TRBV20-1 and TRBJ1-3; 7 nucleotides agree with TRBD1. CDR3 size: 13 residues. V trimming: 5 bases; J trimming: 7 bases; junction bases outside the gene matches: 8. The germline CDR1 and CDR2 sequences are DFQATT and SNEGSKA (reference sequence). This CDR3 is CSAPTGARNTIYF. The CDR3 nucleotides are TGCAGTGCTCCAACAGGGGCACGGAACACCATATATTTT.

Many counts were recorded for this clonotype. The chain couples TRBV20-1 to TRBJ1-2, with 9 bases matching TRBD1. The germline V gene has CDR1 DFQATT and CDR2 SNEGSKA (reference sequence). J lost 3 bases, V lost 5 bases, and 4 bases had no gene match. The CDR3 runs to 13 residues. DNA of the CDR3: TGCAGTGCTGGAAGACAGGGGGACTATGGCTACACCTTC. Translated: CSAGRQGDYGYTF.

Concerning this clonotype itself: A much larger clonotype is one base distant, so this may be a read error. The V and J genes are TRBV5-1 and TRBJ2-1; tentatively, D is TRBD2 (5 bases). This CDR3 is 14 amino acids long. Germline assignment: CDR1 SGHRS and CDR2 YFSETQ. Trimming pared 2 bases from V and 3 bases from J, leaving 9 bases between. The CDR3 loop reads CASSFESGYNEQFF. The CDR3 coding sequence is TGCGCCAGCAGCTTTGAAAGCGGCTACAATGAGCAGTTCTTC.

This clonotype was seen at least ten times. The chain couples TRBV24-1 to TRBJ2-5; D call uncertain. The CDR3 extends over 11 amino acids. Trimming took off 8 bases at V and 4 bases at J, with 7 bases between the two ends. Germline-derived CDR1 and CDR2 are KGHDR and SFDVKD. Here the CDR3 DNA reads TGTGCCACCAAGGATGGAGAGACCCAGTACTTC. Protein sequence: CATKDGETQYF.

This clonotype was observed many times. The gene calls are TRBV5-1 and TRBJ2-1; possible D gene TRBD1, 5 bases. Germline assignment: CDR1 SGHRS and CDR2 YFSETQ. V was shortened by 4 bases and J by 10 bases, with 15 bases between the two germline ends. CDR3 length equals 13 residues. The CDR3 spells CASSVTLGVEQFF. The DNA for the CDR3 is TGCGCCAGCAGCGTCACCTTAGGGGTAGAGCAGTTCTTC. Together with reference TRBV5-1 and TRBJ2-1, the CDR3 gives the full variable domain: KAGVTQTPRYLIKTRGQQVTLSCSPISGHRSVSWYQQTPGQGLQFLFEYFSETQRNKGNFPGRFSGRQFSNSRSEMNVSTLELGDSALYLCASSVTLGVEQFFGPGTRLTVL.

In this sample, this clonotype turned up many times. The V and J genes are TRBV28 and TRBJ2-1, with D possibly matching TRBD2 (6 bases). V dropped 8 bases and J dropped 6 bases, with 17 bases sitting between them. CDR1 is MDHEN and CDR2 is SYDVKM in the germline V gene. The CDR3 totals 14 residues. CDR3 nucleotides: TGTGCCAGCGAAGGGCGGGGATCTCGCAATGAGCAGTTCTTC. Amino acids: CASEGRGSRNEQFF. The full variable domain, rest sourced from reference TRBV28 and TRBJ2-1, is DVKVTQSSRYLVKRTGEKVFLECVQDMDHENMFWYRQDPGLGLRLIYFSYDVKMKEKGDIPEGYSVSREKKERFSLILESASTNQTSMYLCASEGRGSRNEQFFGPGTRLTVL.

This clonotype was seen at least ten times. The V call is TRBV5-1, the J call TRBJ2-3; 7 nucleotides agree with TRBD2. V lost 0 bases and J lost 1; bases outside the gene matches: 5. The CDR3 consists of 16 residues. CDR1 SGHRS and CDR2 YFSETQ come from the germline V gene. The CDR3 region is CASSLAAGVGTDTQYF. In DNA, the CDR3 is TGCGCCAGCAGCTTGGCCGCGGGGGTGGGCACAGATACGCAGTATTTT. The full variable domain, rest sourced from reference TRBV5-1 and TRBJ2-3, is KAGVTQTPRYLIKTRGQQVTLSCSPISGHRSVSWYQQTPGQGLQFLFEYFSETQRNKGNFPGRFSGRQFSNSRSEMNVSTLELGDSALYLCASSLAAGVGTDTQYFGPGTRLTVL.

This clonotype was detected ten times or more. The chain combines TRBV29-1 with TRBJ2-3, with 7 nucleotides matching TRBD2. The CDR3 length is 15 residues. V was pared by 1 base and J by 2 bases, with 6 bases of the junction left unmatched. Germline assignment: CDR1 SQVTM and CDR2 ANQGSEA. The CDR3 DNA is TGCAGCGTTGAAGGGGGGGGACCCCACACAGATACGCAGTATTTT. Translation gives CSVEGGGPHTDTQYF.

This clonotype was detected ten times or more. This chain links TRBV4-2 with TRBJ1-1; D remains ambiguous. This CDR3 contains 16 residues. CDR1 and CDR2 from the germline V gene are LGHNA and YNFKEQ. The V end was cut by 1 base, the J end by 1 base, with 13 bases between. The CDR3 protein is CASSQAGTLTNTEAFF. The CDR3 DNA follows: TGTGCCAGCAGCCAAGCGGGCACGTTAACGAACACTGAAGCTTTCTTT.

This clonotype was recorded many times. The V call is TRBV5-1, the J call TRBJ2-7; D is uncertain. Trimming removed 0 bases from V and 6 bases from J, with 7 bases in between. The CDR3 contains 12 residues. Germline CDR1 is SGHRS and CDR2 is YFSETQ. Here the CDR3 DNA reads TGCGCCAGCAGCTTGGAGTTTGGCGAGCAGTACTTC. It specifies CASSLEFGEQYF.